Listed below are T cell receptor delta chains from one sample, sequenced in a study of Vδ1+ human thymocytes. TCRdb processed the multiplex PCR reads again with the CATT caller. Among 45,000 to 60,000 delta-chain clones, less than 20% were seen once, and the ten largest hold 0.5% to 0.55%. The sample taken for sequencing was Vdelta1+ gamma-delta thymocytes from the thymus. The source of these receptors is a boy under three years old who had congenital heart surgery. The CDR3 runs from the conserved cysteine through the conserved F or W. D genes are given only for firm matches. Part of the rows lack a size; the others show once, few, many or a class for expanded clones.

J gene | V gene | D gene | clone size | CDR3 DNA | CDR3 protein
TRDJ1 | TRDV1 | . | . | TGTGCTCTTGGGGAACTAGGAGCGGAGTACACCGATAAACTCATCTTT | CALGELGAEYTDKLIF
TRDJ1 | TRDV1 | TRDD3 | . | TGTGCTCTTGGGGAAGGGCCTCCCCTTCCTTCCTACTCAAAATGGGGGATACGCGGTTTCGATAAACTCATCTTT | CALGEGPPLPSYSKWGIRGFDKLIF
TRDJ1 | TRDV1 | TRDD3 | . | TGTGCTCTTGGGGAACGGGCCCTACATCCATGGGGGGATACACACACCGATAAACTCATCTTT | CALGERALHPWGDTHTDKLIF
TRDJ1 | TRDV1 | . | . | TGTGCTCTTGGGGGGGATTCCTACAACTGGGGAAACACCGATAAACTCATCTTT | CALGGDSYNWGNTDKLIF
TRDJ1 | TRDV1 | TRDD3 | few | TGTGCTCTTGGGGAACCCATCCTACGACGCCTGGCGGGGGGATACGTTAAACTCATCTTT | CALGEPILRRLAGGYVKLIF
TRDJ1 | TRDV1 | TRDD3 | few | TGTGCTCTTGGGGAATCTAGACAAGGACACATACTGGGGGATACAGCCACCGATAAACTCATCTTT | CALGESRQGHILGDTATDKLIF
TRDJ1 | TRDV1 | . | few | TGTGCTCTTGGGGAACAGCTTACCGGGGGCCCCAACACCGATAAACTCATCTTT | CALGEQLTGGPNTDKLIF
TRDJ1 | TRDV1 | . | . | TGTGCTCTTGGGGAAGGTTCTACCGGGGTGCTTCCTACTTGTACTGGGGGACGGTACACCGATAAACTCATCTTT | CALGEGSTGVLPTCTGGRYTDKLIF
TRDJ1 | TRDV1 | TRDD3 | few | TGTGCTCTTGGGGAACTAAAGGCCTGGGGGATAAACACCGATAAACTCATCTTT | CALGELKAWGINTDKLIF
TRDJ3 | TRDV2 | TRDD3 | . | TGTGCCTGTGAGGGGGGATACCCTTACTCCTGGGACACCCGACAGATGTTTTTC | CACEGGYPYSWDTRQMFF
TRDJ1 | TRDV1 | TRDD3 | few | TGTGCTCTTGGGAACTGGGGATTCCCGCGATACTGGGGGATACCCCGCTACACCGATAAACTCATCTTT | CALGNWGFPRYWGIPRYTDKLIF
TRDJ1 | TRDV1 | . | . | TGTGCTCTTGGGGATTCCTTCCTACGTTGTACTGGGGGACCTACCGATAAACTCATCTTT | CALGDSFLRCTGGPTDKLIF
TRDJ1 | TRDV1 | TRDD3 | few | TGTGCTCTTGGGGAACTGAGGCGTACTGGGGATCTCCCCCCGTACACCGATAAACTCATCTTT | CALGELRRTGDLPPYTDKLIF
TRDJ1 | TRDV1 | TRDD3 | few | TGTGCTCTTGGGGAACTTCATATCCCCCGTACTGGGGGATACCCCGATAAACTCATCTTT | CALGELHIPRTGGYPDKLIF
TRDJ1 | TRDV1 | . | . | TGTGCTCTTGGGGCCTCCTCCTTCCTACTTTCCTGGGGGAGTCCGTACACCGATAAACTCATCTTT | CALGASSFLLSWGSPYTDKLIF
TRDJ1 | TRDV1 | . | few | TGTGCTCTTGGGGAACCGGACCCGGGCCTATGCACCGATAAACTCATCTTT | CALGEPDPGLCTDKLIF
TRDJ1 | TRDV1 | . | few | TGTGCTATTGGGGCGCAACCTTCTTTGGCCGATAAACTCATCTTT | CAIGAQPSLADKLIF
TRDJ1 | TRDV1 | . | . | TGTGCTCTTGGGGAACGGTACCCAAGTACTGGGAGGCTCATCTTT | CALGERYPSTGRLIF
TRDJ1 | TRDV1 | TRDD3 | . | TGTGCTCTTGGGGAACTAAGAGCTTCTACAGGGATACGAATCCCCGATAAACTCATCTTT | CALGELRASTGIRIPDKLIF
TRDJ1 | TRDV1 | . | . | TGTGCTCTTGGGGAAAGATCCTACCGTTGGGGACTAGAGGATAAACTCATCTTT | CALGERSYRWGLEDKLIF
TRDJ1 | TRDV1 | TRDD3 | . | TGTGCTCTTGGGGAACTCCCCGGTTACTGGGGGTTAAAACTCATCTTT | CALGELPGYWGLKLIF
TRDJ1 | TRDV1 | . | . | TGTGCTCTTGGGGAACCCACCGGGGGTTACACCGATAAACTCATCTTT | CALGEPTGGYTDKLIF
TRDJ1 | TRDV2 | . | few | TGTGCCTGTGAGTCTAAGGGATGTACTGGGCGCACCGACAAACTCATCTTT | CACESKGCTGRTDKLIF
TRDJ1 | TRDV1 | TRDD3 | few | TGTGCTCTTGGGGCAATGCCTTGGGGGATAGTCGTCCCCGATAAACTCATCTTT | CALGAMPWGIVVPDKLIF
TRDJ1 | TRDV1 | TRDD3 | . | TGTGCTCTTGGGGAGCCTCTTCCTCAATTAACCTCACTGGGGGAGTACACCGATAAACTCATCTTT | CALGEPLPQLTSLGEYTDKLIF
TRDJ1 | TRDV1 | TRDD3 | . | TGTGCTCTTGGGGAACTCTGGGGGTTACCGACTTCGGGCCGCACCGATAAACTCATCTTT | CALGELWGLPTSGRTDKLIF
TRDJ1 | TRDV1 | . | few | TGTGCTCTTGGGGAAAATTGCGATATTGCCCCTTACACCGATAAACTCATCTTT | CALGENCDIAPYTDKLIF
TRDJ2 | TRDV1 | TRDD3 | . | TGTGCTCTTGGGGAACTCCACATCAGGGGGATACTCGCACAACTCTTCTTT | CALGELHIRGILAQLFF
TRDJ1 | TRDV1 | TRDD3 | . | TGTGCTCTTGGGGAATGGTATCATACTGGGGGATACTACACCGATAAACTCATCTTT | CALGEWYHTGGYYTDKLIF
TRDJ1 | TRDV1 | TRDD3 | few | TGTGCTCTTGGGGAACTAGAAAATTCCCTGGGGGACCCCTACACCGATAAACTCATCTTT | CALGELENSLGDPYTDKLIF
TRDJ1 | TRDV1 | . | . | TGTGCTCTTGGGCAATCCTGGGTTGGTATTCCCTTGTACACCGATAAACTCATCTTT | CALGQSWVGIPLYTDKLIF
TRDJ1 | TRDV1 | . | . | TGTGCTCTTGGGGAACCCCGCCCCTCCGAACCGTACACCGATAAACTCATCTTT | CALGEPRPSEPYTDKLIF
TRDJ1 | TRDV2 | TRDD3 | many | TGTGCCTGTGGGGGTGCCCCAAAACCCCGTACTGGGGGACGCCGCGATAAACTCATCTTT | CACGGAPKPRTGGRRDKLIF
TRDJ1 | TRDV1 | TRDD3 | few | TGTGCTCTTGGCCCTCCTCCCTACCCCAGTCTGGGGGATACGGTCAAACTCATCTTT | CALGPPPYPSLGDTVKLIF
TRDJ1 | TRDV1 | . | . | TGTGCTCTTTCAGTACCCCGGGGCGTCACCGATAAACTCATCTTT | CALSVPRGVTDKLIF
TRDJ1 | TRDV1 | . | . | TGTGCTCTTGGGAACCCTGGGGAACACGTGGCGGAGACTGTTCCTTACACCGATAAACTCATCTTT | CALGNPGEHVAETVPYTDKLIF
TRDJ1 | TRDV1 | TRDD3 | . | TGTGCTCTTGGGGAACGTGCGACTGGGGGATACAAAGTAATTTGGGGCAATACCGATAAACTCATCTTT | CALGERATGGYKVIWGNTDKLIF
TRDJ1 | TRAV29/DV5 | TRDD3 | few | TGTGCAGCAATAGCCTACGTACTGGGGGATAACACCGATAAACTCATCTTT | CAAIAYVLGDNTDKLIF
TRDJ1 | TRDV3 | . | . | TGTGCCTTTGTCCTACTCTGGGGGGGATTCTGCACCGATAAACTCATCTTT | CAFVLLWGGFCTDKLIF
TRDJ1 | TRDV1 | . | few | TGTGCTCTTGGGGAAGGGGACCACTGGGCCGATAAACTCATCTTT | CALGEGDHWADKLIF
TRDJ1 | TRDV2 | TRDD3 | few | TGTGCCTGTGAACTACTGGGGGGCCGGACCGATAAACTCATCTTT | CACELLGGRTDKLIF
TRDJ1 | TRDV3 | . | . | TGTGCCTTTATAAGTGGGCGCCTGTGCACCGATAAACTCATCTTT | CAFISGRLCTDKLIF
TRDJ1 | TRDV1 | . | few | TGTGCTCTTGGGGAACTACCGCGCCGGGGCCTACTCGGGGACCACACCGATAAACTCATCTTT | CALGELPRRGLLGDHTDKLIF
TRDJ1 | TRDV1 | TRDD3 | few | TGTGCTCTTGGGAAAATACCTGGGGGATACCCTAAACTCATCTTT | CALGKIPGGYPKLIF
TRDJ1 | TRDV1 | TRDD3 | . | TGTGCTCTTGGGGGCATTAGTTCCTACCCCCATACTAGGGGGATACGCGATAAACTCATCTTT | CALGGISSYPHTRGIRDKLIF